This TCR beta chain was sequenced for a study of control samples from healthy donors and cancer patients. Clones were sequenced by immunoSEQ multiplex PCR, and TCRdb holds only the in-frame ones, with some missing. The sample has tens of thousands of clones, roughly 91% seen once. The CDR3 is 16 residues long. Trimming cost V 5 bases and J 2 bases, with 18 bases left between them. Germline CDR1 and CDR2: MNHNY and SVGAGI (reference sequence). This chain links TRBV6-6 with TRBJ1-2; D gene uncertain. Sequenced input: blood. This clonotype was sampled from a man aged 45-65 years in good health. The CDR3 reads CASSRTASQSNYGYTF. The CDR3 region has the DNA TGTGCCAGCAGTCGAACTGCGAGCCAGTCGAACTATGGCTACACCTTC.